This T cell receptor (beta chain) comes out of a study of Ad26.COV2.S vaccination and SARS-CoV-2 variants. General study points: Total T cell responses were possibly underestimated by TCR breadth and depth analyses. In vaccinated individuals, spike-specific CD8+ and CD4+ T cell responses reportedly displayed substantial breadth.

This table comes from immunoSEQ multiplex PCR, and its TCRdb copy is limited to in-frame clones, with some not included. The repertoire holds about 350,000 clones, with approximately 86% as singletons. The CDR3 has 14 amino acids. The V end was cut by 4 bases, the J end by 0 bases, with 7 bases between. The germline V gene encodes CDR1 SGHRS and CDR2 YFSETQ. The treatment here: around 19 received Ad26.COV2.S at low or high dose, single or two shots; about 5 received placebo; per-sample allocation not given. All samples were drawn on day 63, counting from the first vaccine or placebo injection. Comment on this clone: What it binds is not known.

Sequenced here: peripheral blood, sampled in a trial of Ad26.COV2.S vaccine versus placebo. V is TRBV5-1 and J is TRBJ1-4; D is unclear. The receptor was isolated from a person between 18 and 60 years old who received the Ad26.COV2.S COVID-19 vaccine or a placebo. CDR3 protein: CASSLLSTNEKLFF. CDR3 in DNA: TGCGCCAGCAGCCTTCTTTCAACTAATGAAAAACTGTTTTTT.